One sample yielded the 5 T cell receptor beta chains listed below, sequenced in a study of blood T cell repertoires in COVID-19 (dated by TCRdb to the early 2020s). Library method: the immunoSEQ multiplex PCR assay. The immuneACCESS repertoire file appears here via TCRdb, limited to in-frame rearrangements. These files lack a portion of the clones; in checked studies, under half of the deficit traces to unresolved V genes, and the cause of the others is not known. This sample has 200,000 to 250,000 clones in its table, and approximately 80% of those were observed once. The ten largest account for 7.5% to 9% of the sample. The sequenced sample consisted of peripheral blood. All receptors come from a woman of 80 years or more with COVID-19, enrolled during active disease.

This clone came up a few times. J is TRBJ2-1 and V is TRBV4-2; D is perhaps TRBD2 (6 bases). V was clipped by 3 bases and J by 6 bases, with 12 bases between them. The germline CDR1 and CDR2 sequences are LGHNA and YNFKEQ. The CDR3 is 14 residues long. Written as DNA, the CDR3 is TGTGCCAGCAGCCAGGTCGGCGGGGCCAATGAGCAGTTCTTC. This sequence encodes CASSQVGGANEQFF.

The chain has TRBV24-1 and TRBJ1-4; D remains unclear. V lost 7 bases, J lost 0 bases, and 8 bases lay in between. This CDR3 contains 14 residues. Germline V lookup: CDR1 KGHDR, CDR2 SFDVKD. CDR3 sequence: CATSQDATNEKLFF. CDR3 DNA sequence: TGTGCCACCAGCCAGGATGCAACTAATGAAAAACTGTTTTTT.

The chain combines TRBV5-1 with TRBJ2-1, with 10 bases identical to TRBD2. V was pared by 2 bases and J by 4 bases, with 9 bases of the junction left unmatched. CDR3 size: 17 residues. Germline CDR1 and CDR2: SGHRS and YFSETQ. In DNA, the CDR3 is TGCGCCAGCAGCTTCCCCAGGGGAGCGGGAGGGTACAATGAGCAGTTCTTC. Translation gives CASSFPRGAGGYNEQFF.

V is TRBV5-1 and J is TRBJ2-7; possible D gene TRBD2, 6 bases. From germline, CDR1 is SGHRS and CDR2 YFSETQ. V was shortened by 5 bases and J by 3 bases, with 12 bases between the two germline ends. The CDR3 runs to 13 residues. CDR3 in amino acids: CASREGGGYEQYF. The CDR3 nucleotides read TGCGCCAGCAGGGAGGGCGGCGGCTACGAGCAGTACTTC.

In DNA form, the CDR3 reads TGTGCCAGCAGTTCTATTCTTCAGGGGGAGACCCAGTACTTC. This gives the protein CASSSILQGETQYF. V is TRBV27 and J is TRBJ2-5, with D maybe TRBD1 (6 bases). Germline V lookup: CDR1 MNHEY, CDR2 SMNVEV (reference sequence). This CDR3 comprises 14 residues. Trimming removed 4 bases from V and 5 bases from J, with 14 bases in between.